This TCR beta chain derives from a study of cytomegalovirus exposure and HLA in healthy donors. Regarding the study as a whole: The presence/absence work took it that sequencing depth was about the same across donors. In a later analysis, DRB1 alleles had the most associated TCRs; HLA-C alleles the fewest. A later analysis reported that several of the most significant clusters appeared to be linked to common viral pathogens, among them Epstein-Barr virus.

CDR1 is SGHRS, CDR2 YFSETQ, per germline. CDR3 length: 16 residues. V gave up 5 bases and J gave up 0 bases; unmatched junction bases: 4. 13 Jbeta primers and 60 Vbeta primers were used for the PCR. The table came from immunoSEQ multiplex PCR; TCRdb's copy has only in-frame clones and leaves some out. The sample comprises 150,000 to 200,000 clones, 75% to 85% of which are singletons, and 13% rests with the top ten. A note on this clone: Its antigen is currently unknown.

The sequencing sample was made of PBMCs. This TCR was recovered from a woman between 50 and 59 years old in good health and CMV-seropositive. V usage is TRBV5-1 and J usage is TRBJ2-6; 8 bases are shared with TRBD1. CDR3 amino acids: CASRPTGGSGANVLTF. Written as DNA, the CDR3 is TGCGCCAGCAGACCTACAGGGGGCTCTGGGGCCAACGTCCTGACTTTC.